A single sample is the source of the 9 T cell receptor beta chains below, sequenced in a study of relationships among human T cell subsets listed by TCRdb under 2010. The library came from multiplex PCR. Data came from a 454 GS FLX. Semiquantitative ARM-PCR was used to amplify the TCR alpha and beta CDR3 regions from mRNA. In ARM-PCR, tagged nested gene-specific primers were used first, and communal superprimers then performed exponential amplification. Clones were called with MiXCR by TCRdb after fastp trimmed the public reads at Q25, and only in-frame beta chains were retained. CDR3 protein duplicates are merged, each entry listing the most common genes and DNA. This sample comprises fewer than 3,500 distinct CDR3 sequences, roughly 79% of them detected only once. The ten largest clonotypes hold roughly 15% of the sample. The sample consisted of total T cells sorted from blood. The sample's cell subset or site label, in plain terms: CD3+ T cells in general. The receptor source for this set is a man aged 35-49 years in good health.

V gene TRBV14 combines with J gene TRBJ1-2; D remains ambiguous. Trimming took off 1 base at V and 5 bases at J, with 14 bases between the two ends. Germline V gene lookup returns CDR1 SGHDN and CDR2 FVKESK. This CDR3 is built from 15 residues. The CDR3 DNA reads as TGTGCCAGCAGCCAAGCGGACTGGCCTAGATATGGCTACACCTTC. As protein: CASSQADWPRYGYTF.

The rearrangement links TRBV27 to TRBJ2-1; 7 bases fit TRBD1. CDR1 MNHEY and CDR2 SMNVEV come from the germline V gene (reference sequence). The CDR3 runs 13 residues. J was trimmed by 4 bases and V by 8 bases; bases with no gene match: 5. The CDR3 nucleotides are TGTGCCAGCCGGGACAGAATATACAATGAGCAGTTCTTC. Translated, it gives CASRDRIYNEQFF.

CDR3 coding DNA: TGTGCCAGCAGTTATGGAGGGACAGGGGAACTCTACGAGCAGTACTTC. It translates to CASSYGGTGELYEQYF. J is TRBJ2-7 and V is TRBV6-6; 10 bases are a match to TRBD1. Germline CDR1 is MNHNY and CDR2 is SVGAGI (reference sequence). The ends lost 3 bases at V and 3 bases at J; junction bases unmatched: 8. CDR3 length: 16 amino acids.

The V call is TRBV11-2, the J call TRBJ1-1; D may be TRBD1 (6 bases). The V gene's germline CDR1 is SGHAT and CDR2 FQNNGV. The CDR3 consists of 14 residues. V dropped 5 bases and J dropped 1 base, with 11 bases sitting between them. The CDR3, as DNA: TGTGCCAGCAGCAGGGGGGGCCCGAACACTGAAGCTTTCTTT. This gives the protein CASSRGGPNTEAFF. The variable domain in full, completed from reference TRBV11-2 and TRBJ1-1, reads EAGVAQSPRYKIIEKRQSVAFWCNPISGHATLYWYQQILGQGPKLLIQFQNNGVVDDSQLPKDRFSAERLKGVDSTLKIQPAKLEDSAVYLCASSRGGPNTEAFFGQGTRLTVV.

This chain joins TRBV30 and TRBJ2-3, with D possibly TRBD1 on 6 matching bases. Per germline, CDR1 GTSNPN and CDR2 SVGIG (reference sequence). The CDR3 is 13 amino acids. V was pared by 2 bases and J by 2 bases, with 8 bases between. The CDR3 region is CAWSRDITDTQYF. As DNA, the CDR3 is TGTGCCTGGAGTAGGGACATCACAGATACGCAGTATTTT.

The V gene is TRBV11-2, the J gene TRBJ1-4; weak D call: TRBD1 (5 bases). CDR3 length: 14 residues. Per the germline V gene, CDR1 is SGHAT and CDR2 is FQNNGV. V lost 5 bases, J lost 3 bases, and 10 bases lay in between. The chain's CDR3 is CASSPGLSNEKLFF. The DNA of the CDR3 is TGTGCCAGCAGCCCAGGGCTGTCTAATGAAAAACTGTTTTTT.

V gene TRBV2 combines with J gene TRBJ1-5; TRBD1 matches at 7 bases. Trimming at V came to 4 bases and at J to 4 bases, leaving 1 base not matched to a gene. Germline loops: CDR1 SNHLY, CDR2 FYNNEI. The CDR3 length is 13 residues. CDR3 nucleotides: TGTGCCAGCAGTGGACAGGGAAATCAGCCCCAGCATTTT. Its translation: CASSGQGNQPQHF.

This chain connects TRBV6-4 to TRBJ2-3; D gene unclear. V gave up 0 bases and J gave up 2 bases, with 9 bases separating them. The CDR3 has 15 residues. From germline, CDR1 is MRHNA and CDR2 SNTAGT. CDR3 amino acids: CASSDSALHTDTQYF. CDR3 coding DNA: TGTGCCAGCAGTGACTCTGCTCTTCACACAGATACGCAGTATTTT.

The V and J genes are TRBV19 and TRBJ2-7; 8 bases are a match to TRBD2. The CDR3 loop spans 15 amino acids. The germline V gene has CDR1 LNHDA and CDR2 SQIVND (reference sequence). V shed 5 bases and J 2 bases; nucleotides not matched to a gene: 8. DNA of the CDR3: TGTGCCAGTAGTCCGTCCCCGGGAGGGCCCTACGAGCAGTACTTC. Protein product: CASSPSPGGPYEQYF.